This T cell receptor (beta chain) was recorded in a study of shared clonotypes between healthy human individuals. Per the germline V gene, CDR1 is MDHEN and CDR2 is SYDVKM. The CDR3 has 13 residues. The V gene lost 3 bases and the J gene lost 5 bases, with 11 bases spanning the gap. Clones were sequenced by immunoSEQ multiplex PCR, and TCRdb holds only the in-frame ones, with some missing. Of about 320,000 clones in the sample, around 87% were seen once. The sequenced sample was memory CD8+ T cells sorted from blood. The subset: CD45RO+ cells pooled with CCR7-negative TemRA cells. The chain has TRBV28 and TRBJ2-7; D gene ambiguous. This clonotype originated in a man in his late teens or twenties in good health. CDR3 region: CASSFRAWDEQYF. The CDR3 DNA reads TGTGCCAGCAGTTTTAGGGCATGGGACGAGCAGTACTTC.